Below are 19 T cell receptor beta chains sequenced from a single sample in a study of blood T cell repertoires in COVID-19. TCRdb keeps only in-frame clones here, not all; method: immunoSEQ multiplex PCR. Of 110,000 to 150,000 clones listed, roughly 77% are singletons. Specimen: peripheral blood. The receptors derive from a man aged 60 to 69 with acute or convalescent COVID-19.

This clone was counted a few times. The chain joins TRBV5-8 to TRBJ1-5; 8 positions match TRBD1. Trimming took 2 bases from V and 7 from J; bases not matched to a gene: 8. This CDR3 comprises 15 residues. Germline V gene sequence: CDR1 SGHTS, CDR2 YDEGEE. The CDR3 DNA reads TGTGCCAGCAGCTTAGGACAGGGACGGTACCAGCCCCAGCATTTT. Translated: CASSLGQGRYQPQHF.

This clone was observed once. The chain couples TRBV28 to TRBJ2-3; 8 bases align to TRBD2. Germline CDR1 is MDHEN and CDR2 is SYDVKM. V lost 6 bases to trimming and J lost 5 bases; unmatched junction nucleotides: 13. The CDR3 totals 16 residues. CDR3 bases: TGTGCCAGCAGGTCCCGAGCGGGAGTTCTTTTAGATACGCAGTATTTT. This translates into CASRSRAGVLLDTQYF.

This clone was picked up many times. The V call is TRBV6-6, the J call TRBJ1-6; 9 bases fit TRBD1. The CDR3 sequence is 13 residues long. The V and J ends lost 10 bases and 9 bases, in that order; junction bases with no gene match: 7. Germline V CDR1 and CDR2: MNHNY, SVGAGI (reference sequence). The CDR3 DNA is TGTGCCATCGGTGGGACAGGGATTTCACCCCTCCACTTT. Residues: CAIGGTGISPLHF.

This clone was seen only once. CDR3 nucleotide sequence: TGTGCCAGTACCCTTCAAGTAGGGACAACAGGAAACACCATATATTTT. Translating it yields CASTLQVGTTGNTIYF. The rearrangement uses TRBV19 and TRBJ1-3; D perhaps matches TRBD1 (6 bases). This CDR3 comprises 16 residues. The V gene lost 7 bases and the J gene lost 4 bases, with 20 bases spanning the gap. CDR1 is LNHDA and CDR2 is SQIVND in the germline V gene (reference sequence).

V gene TRBV5-1 combines with J gene TRBJ1-6; D is undetermined. From germline, CDR1 is SGHRS and CDR2 YFSETQ. The CDR3 spans 14 residues. The V end was cut by 1 base, the J end by 6 bases, with 8 bases between. The CDR3 loop is CASSLTESNSPLHF. The DNA of the CDR3 is TGCGCCAGCAGCTTGACAGAAAGTAATTCACCCCTCCACTTT.

This clone was found once. CDR3 in amino acids: CASSLPGLAGNEQFF. In nucleotides, the CDR3 is TGTGCCAGCAGCCTCCCCGGACTAGCGGGGAATGAGCAGTTCTTC. This rearrangement joins TRBV3-1 (or the pseudogene TRBV3-2) to TRBJ2-1; TRBD2 matches 12 bases. Losses at the gene ends were 4 bases for V and 7 bases for J; bases not matched to a gene: 5. The CDR3 runs 15 residues. CDR1 and CDR2 from the germline V gene are LGHDT and YNNKEL (reference sequence).

The chain joins TRBV11-3 to TRBJ1-3, with D possibly matching TRBD1 (5 bases). Trimming stripped 3 bases from V and 2 bases from J, with 11 bases between. In germline, CDR1 is SGHNT, CDR2 YENEEA. This CDR3 comprises 15 residues. Here the CDR3 reads CASSFQGGPGNTIYF. In DNA, the CDR3 is TGTGCCAGCAGCTTCCAGGGTGGACCTGGAAACACCATATATTTT.

The chain uses TRBV19 and TRBJ2-5, with D maybe TRBD2 (5 bases). There are 13 residues in the CDR3. V was clipped by 6 bases and J by 3 bases, with 11 bases between them. CDR1 and CDR2 from the germline V gene are LNHDA and SQIVND (reference sequence). The chain's CDR3 is CASSRQTKETQYF. As DNA, the CDR3 is TGTGCCAGTAGCCGCCAGACTAAAGAGACCCAGTACTTC.

The chain uses TRBV7-2 and TRBJ1-1, with D maybe TRBD1 (6 bases). V was clipped by 5 bases and J by 1 base, with 14 bases between them. The germline CDR1 and CDR2 sequences are SGHTA and FQGNSA. There are 15 residues in the CDR3. CDR3 nucleotide sequence: TGTGCCAGCAGCCCTACGGGACATAGGAACACTGAAGCTTTCTTT. Translation: CASSPTGHRNTEAFF. Full variable domain (remainder filled in from reference TRBV7-2 and TRBJ1-1): GAGVSQSPSNKVTEKGKDVELRCDPISGHTALYWYRQSLGQGLEFLIYFQGNSAPDKSGLPSDRFSAERTGGSVSTLTIQRTQQEDSAVYLCASSPTGHRNTEAFFGQGTRLTVV.

The J gene is TRBJ1-1, the V gene TRBV6-5; possible D gene TRBD1, 5 bases. This CDR3 contains 16 residues. Germline CDR1 and CDR2: MNHEY and SVGAGI. The V end was cut by 2 bases, the J end by 4 bases, with 17 bases between. CDR3 protein: CASSYVPPTGPTEAFF. Written as DNA, the CDR3 is TGTGCCAGCAGTTACGTTCCCCCAACAGGTCCCACTGAAGCTTTCTTT.

The gene calls are TRBV5-5 and TRBJ2-5; TRBD1 aligns across 7 bases. The CDR3 consists of 13 residues. Germline CDR1 SGHKS, CDR2 YYEKEE (reference sequence). J gave up 5 bases and V 2 bases, and 3 bases lay outside the gene matches. For the CDR3, the DNA is TGTGCCAGCAGCTTCGGACAGGTGGAGACCCAGTACTTC. Amino acids: CASSFGQVETQYF. Full variable domain (rest looked up from reference TRBV5-5 and TRBJ2-5): DAGVTQSPTHLIKTRGQQVTLRCSPISGHKSVSWYQQVLGQGPQFIFQYYEKEERGRGNFPDRFSARQFPNYSSELNVNALLLGDSALYLCASSFGQVETQYFGPGTRLLVL.

The chain combines TRBV5-1 with TRBJ2-7; 7 nucleotides match TRBD1. The length of the CDR3 is 15 residues. The germline V gene has CDR1 SGHRS and CDR2 YFSETQ. V gave up 4 bases and J gave up 2 bases; unmatched junction bases: 9. The CDR3 bases are TGCGCCAGCAGCCCCGGACAGGCAGGAACCTACGAGCAGTACTTC. This encodes CASSPGQAGTYEQYF.

This clone was detected only a few times. This chain links TRBV5-6 with TRBJ2-1, with 9 bases identical to TRBD2. This CDR3 has 15 amino acids. Germline V gene data show CDR1 as SGHDT and CDR2 as YYEEEE. Trimming at V came to 0 bases and at J to 5 bases, leaving 3 bases not matched to a gene. CDR3 protein: CASSLEVAGDNEQFF. The CDR3 nucleotides are TGTGCCAGCAGCTTGGAGGTAGCGGGAGACAATGAGCAGTTCTTC.

The V and J genes are TRBV5-6 and TRBJ2-3, with 9 bases lining up with TRBD2. Germline trimming cut 4 bases from V and 3 bases from J; bases unmatched to any gene: 9. CDR3 length: 16 residues. CDR1 is SGHDT, CDR2 YYEEEE, per germline. DNA of the CDR3: TGTGCCAGCAGCCGTTATAGCGGGAGCTTAACAGATACGCAGTATTTT. It yields the protein CASSRYSGSLTDTQYF.

The chain joins TRBV11-3 to TRBJ1-1, with D possibly matching TRBD1 (6 bases). CDR1 SGHNT and CDR2 YENEEA come from the germline V gene. The CDR3 covers 16 residues. Trimming removed 0 bases from V and 3 bases from J, with 14 bases in between. The CDR3 DNA reads as TGTGCCAGCAGCTTAGATGGCAGGGGTGGGGACACTGAAGCTTTCTTT. Translated: CASSLDGRGGDTEAFF. Combining the CDR3 with reference TRBV11-3 and TRBJ1-1 gives the whole variable domain EAGVVQSPRYKIIEKKQPVAFWCNPISGHNTLYWYLQNLGQGPELLIRYENEEAVDDSQLPKDRFSAERLKGVDSTLKIQPAELGDSAVYLCASSLDGRGGDTEAFFGQGTRLTVV.

The genes are TRBV29-1 and TRBJ1-2; 7 bases agree with TRBD1. Germline V lookup: CDR1 SQVTM, CDR2 ANQGSEA. The V and J ends lost 6 bases and 3 bases, in that order; junction bases with no gene match: 13. The CDR3 runs 15 residues. CDR3 amino acids: CSVPSVRGKYYGYTF. In DNA form, the CDR3 reads TGCAGCGTACCTTCGGTCAGGGGGAAATACTATGGCTACACCTTC.

The chain combines TRBV7-4 with TRBJ2-1, with TRBD1 matching over 8 bases. The CDR3 has 14 amino acids. The V segment lost 3 bases and the J segment 5 bases; nucleotides outside the gene matches: 3. The germline CDR1 and CDR2 sequences are SGHVT and SQSDAQ. The CDR3 sequence: CASSFRDRNNEQFF. CDR3 nucleotide sequence: TGTGCCAGCAGCTTCCGGGACAGGAACAATGAGCAGTTCTTC.

There are a few counts of this clone. This sequence joins TRBV14 and TRBJ2-7; 13 nucleotides agree with TRBD2. Trimming removed 3 bases from V and 8 bases from J; junction bases left unmatched: 10. The CDR3 is 16 residues long. CDR1 SGHDN and CDR2 FVKESK come from the germline V gene. The CDR3 region has the DNA TGTGCCAGCAGCCACGGGACTAGCGGGAACCTAGGAAAGCAGTACTTC. Amino acid sequence: CASSHGTSGNLGKQYF.

The rearrangement uses TRBV29-1 and TRBJ2-7, with 9 bases fitting TRBD1. CDR1 and CDR2 (germline): SQVTM, ANQGSEA. J lost 5 bases, V lost 6 bases, and 2 bases had no gene match. There are 11 residues in the CDR3. The CDR3 loop is CSVRTGDEQYF. The CDR3 DNA reads TGCAGCGTCCGGACAGGGGACGAGCAGTACTTC.